This TCR beta chain was recovered during a study of siplizumab effects on memory and regulatory T cells. Findings of the study overall: Sequences that were alloreactive and traceable to unstimulated CD4+ memory cells were significantly reduced by siplizumab. Major contributors to the alloresponse seemed to be naive T cells, which also appeared more diverse than memory cells. There was no confirmation of the suppressive function of proliferating Tregs from siplizumab cultures. No naive or memory phenotype could be assigned to roughly 80-97% of proliferating clones.

With respect to this clone: What it binds is not known.

Sequencing used immunoSEQ multiplex PCR; TCRdb keeps in-frame clones, though not all of them. The sample holds about 100,000 clones, approximately 91% seen once. This TCR was sampled from a human donor in good health. Material: CD4+ T cells sorted from blood.

As DNA, the CDR3 is TGTGCCAGTATCCCAAGGGCGGGAACAGGTATAGGCTACGAGCAGTACTTC. It encodes CASIPRAGTGIGYEQYF. The V gene is TRBV19, the J gene TRBJ2-7; tentatively, D is TRBD2 (6 bases). The CDR3 covers 17 residues. In germline, CDR1 is LNHDA, CDR2 SQIVND (reference sequence). Trimming cost V 7 bases and J 3 bases, with 25 bases left between them.